Presented here are 12 T cell receptor beta chains from one specimen sequenced in a study of CD8+ T cells in alopecia areata. After isolation, RNA underwent reverse transcription to generate cDNA as the sequencing template. This table comes from immunoSEQ multiplex PCR, and its TCRdb copy is limited to in-frame clones, with some not included. The sample lists some 110,000 clones; more than 30% were seen once. Material for sequencing was CD4+ T cells sorted from blood. The receptors shown here come from a human donor with alopecia areata.

The chain combines TRBV25-1 with TRBJ1-1; 10 nucleotides align to TRBD1. The V gene's germline CDR1 is MGHDK and CDR2 SYGVNS. CDR3 length: 14 residues. J was trimmed by 7 bases and V by 3 bases; bases with no gene match: 5. CDR3 residues: CASSDTRTGGEAFF. The DNA for the CDR3 is TGTGCCAGCAGTGACACCCGGACAGGGGGTGAAGCTTTCTTT.

The chain combines TRBV29-1 with TRBJ1-1; no clear D. Trimming pared 6 bases from V and 1 base from J, leaving 9 bases between. Germline loops: CDR1 SQVTM, CDR2 ANQGSEA. This CDR3 region has 12 residues. CDR3 sequence reads: CSVPTRNTEAFF. In DNA form, the CDR3 reads TGCAGCGTACCAACGAGGAACACTGAAGCTTTCTTT.

This clone was picked up a small number of times. This chain joins TRBV29-1 and TRBJ2-3; D is perhaps TRBD1 or TRBD2 (6 bases each). The germline V and J ends were trimmed by 6 bases and 2 bases, with 12 bases remaining between them. Germline V gene lookup returns CDR1 SQVTM and CDR2 ANQGSEA. CDR3 length: 13 residues. CDR3 amino acids: CSVGGRNTDTQYF. CDR3 sequence (DNA): TGCAGCGTGGGGGGCCGTAACACAGATACGCAGTATTTT.

The chain carries TRBV2 and TRBJ2-5, with D perhaps assigned TRBD1 or TRBD2 (5 bases each). The germline gives CDR1 SNHLY, CDR2 FYNNEI. V was clipped by 10 bases and J by 4 bases, with 22 bases between them. This CDR3 spans 15 amino acids. The CDR3 spells CATTPRGGGIETQYF. The DNA of the CDR3 is TGTGCCACCACTCCTCGGGGTGGGGGTATAGAGACCCAGTACTTC.

This clone was recorded a few times. The rearrangement links TRBV28 to TRBJ2-7, with TRBD2 matching over 12 bases. The CDR3 length is 14 residues. V lost 8 bases to trimming and J lost 4 bases; unmatched junction nucleotides: 6. CDR1 MDHEN and CDR2 SYDVKM come from the germline V gene. This CDR3 is CASRGLAGLYEQYF. Here the CDR3 DNA reads TGTGCCAGCCGAGGACTAGCGGGATTGTACGAGCAGTACTTC.

The chain links TRBV28 to TRBJ2-3, with D unresolved. V lost 5 bases and J lost 8, with 8 bases in between. The germline gives CDR1 MDHEN, CDR2 SYDVKM. This CDR3 is built from 11 residues. CDR3 sequence: CASSSPTTQYF. In nucleotides, the CDR3 is TGTGCCAGCAGTAGCCCTACTACGCAGTATTTT.

V usage is TRBV28 and J usage is TRBJ2-2; D is unclear. The CDR3 is 14 amino acids. Germline V gene sequence: CDR1 MDHEN, CDR2 SYDVKM. Deletions cut 7 bases from V and 3 bases from J, with 12 bases between. The CDR3 is CASTRLEDTGELFF. Here the CDR3 DNA reads TGTGCCAGCACCAGGCTAGAGGACACCGGGGAGCTGTTTTTT.

CDR3 protein: CASSLEQAGANVLTF. Written as DNA, the CDR3 is TGTGCCAGCAGCTTGGAGCAGGCTGGGGCCAACGTCCTGACTTTC. The J gene is TRBJ2-6, the V gene TRBV5-4, with D uncertain. V shed 0 bases and J shed 2 bases, with 6 bases lying between them. The CDR3 has 15 amino acids. Germline V gene data show CDR1 as SGHNT and CDR2 as YYREEE (reference sequence).

This clone appeared a few times. This CDR3 reads CASSPLDHNEQFF. For the CDR3, the DNA is TGTGCCAGCTCACCTTTGGACCACAATGAGCAGTTCTTC. J is TRBJ2-1 and V is TRBV18; D not certain. Germline V gene sequence: CDR1 KGHSH, CDR2 LQKENI. Deletions cut 3 bases from V and 5 bases from J, with 8 bases between. The CDR3 is 13 residues long.

This chain joins TRBV7-3 and TRBJ1-2; a weak D match, TRBD1 (6 bases). The CDR3 contains 12 residues. Germline V gene data show CDR1 as SGHTA and CDR2 as FQGTGA. V dropped 5 bases and J dropped 7 bases, with 11 bases sitting between them. CDR3 sequence reads: CASSVDRRGYTF. The DNA of the CDR3 is TGTGCCAGCAGCGTGGACAGACGTGGCTACACCTTC.

This clone was observed many times. This chain connects TRBV28 to TRBJ2-3; D gene uncertain. This CDR3 has 15 amino acids. Germline V gene data show CDR1 as MDHEN and CDR2 as SYDVKM. Trimming shortened V by 7 bases and J by 3 bases, and 17 bases separated the two germline ends. CDR3 DNA: TGTGCCAGCACTGTGCCGGGTTTGGGAACAGATACGCAGTATTTT. It is translated as CASTVPGLGTDTQYF.

V and J are TRBV29-1 and TRBJ1-1; perhaps TRBD1 as D (6 bases). From germline, CDR1 is SQVTM and CDR2 ANQGSEA. V shed 7 bases and J shed 3 bases, with 9 bases lying between them. The CDR3 has 11 amino acids. Here the CDR3 reads CSEGGDTEAFF. The CDR3 nucleotides read TGCAGCGAGGGGGGAGACACTGAAGCTTTCTTT.